A single sample is the source of the 26 T cell receptor beta chains below, sequenced in a study of CXCR3-negative and CXCR3-positive naive CD8 T cells. Regarding the study as a whole: CXCR3-expressing naive cells carried TRB CDR3s more hydrophobic than those of CXCR3-negative naive cells.

Their antigens are not known. 5' RACE with UMI labels generated the TRB cDNA libraries. From the 5' RACE reads, TCRdb lists one entry per CDR3 protein and no DNA. The table for this sample gives around 84,000 distinct CDR3 sequences. Sequencing was performed on naive CXCR3+ CD8+ T cells from blood. Subset: CD45RO-CCR7+CD27+CD95- naive CD8+ T cells expressing CXCR3 (TNR3+). The source of these receptors is a human donor in good health. Some clones in this sample may be carry-over from other donors' samples.

J is TRBJ2-5 and V is TRBV28; the D call from TCRdb, TRBD2, cannot be confirmed without DNA. The CDR3 sequence is 17 residues long. Germline V gives CDR1 MDHEN, CDR2 SYDVKM. The CDR3 sequence is CASSLKTSGSSEETQYF. Combining the CDR3 with reference TRBV28 and TRBJ2-5 gives the whole variable domain DVKVTQSSRYLVKRTGEKVFLECVQDMDHENMFWYRQDPGLGLRLIYFSYDVKMKEKGDIPEGYSVSREKKERFSLILESASTNQTSMYLCASSLKTSGSSEETQYFGPGTRLLVL.

This chain links TRBV28 with TRBJ1-2. This CDR3 contains 15 residues. In germline, CDR1 is MDHEN, CDR2 SYDVKM. The CDR3 sequence: CASSLEGTVIHGYTF.

J is TRBJ1-1 and V is TRBV19. The CDR3 runs to 11 residues. Germline CDR1 is LNHDA and CDR2 is SQIVND (reference sequence). The CDR3 sequence: CASRDRLEAFF.

V gene TRBV23-1 combines with J gene TRBJ2-5; TCRdb lists TRBD2, though no DNA is available to test this call. TRBV23-1 is an ORF, and what it does is uncertain. The CDR3 is 13 amino acids. The CDR3 loop reads CASSQGPQETQYF.

This chain links TRBV29-1 with TRBJ1-5; TCRdb calls TRBD1, which cannot be checked without DNA. This CDR3 has 15 amino acids. The germline CDR1 and CDR2 sequences are SQVTM and ANQGSEA. This CDR3 reads CSGGRTGDINQPQHF.

This chain links TRBV29-1 with TRBJ1-1. In germline, CDR1 is SQVTM, CDR2 ANQGSEA. CDR3 length: 14 amino acids. CDR3 in amino acids: CSVDSSGSNTEAFF. Filled out from reference TRBV29-1 and TRBJ1-1, the complete variable domain reads SAVISQKPSRDICQRGTSLTIQCQVDSQVTMMFWYRQQPGQSLTLIATANQGSEATYESGFVIDKFPISRPNLTFSTLTVSNMSPEDSSIYLCSVDSSGSNTEAFFGQGTRLTVV.

The rearrangement links TRBV28 to TRBJ1-3; TCRdb selects TRBD1, and the lack of DNA leaves this call unchecked. The CDR3 consists of 17 residues. Germline V gene lookup returns CDR1 MDHEN and CDR2 SYDVKM. CDR3 protein: CASSPGTGTYSGNTIYF.

This chain uses TRBV7-2 with TRBJ2-2. The CDR3 sequence is 13 residues long. Germline CDR1 is SGHTA and CDR2 is FQGNSA. The CDR3 is CASSLAKAGELFF.

The J gene is TRBJ2-6, the V gene TRBV6-4; TCRdb picks TRBD1, but there is no DNA to check that call. The length of the CDR3 is 20 residues. The germline CDR1 and CDR2 sequences are MRHNA and SNTAGT. The CDR3 is CASSEARSGGGISGANVLTF.

The V call is TRBV7-9, the J call TRBJ2-7. Looked up from germline, CDR1 is SEHNR and CDR2 is FQNEAQ (reference sequence). The CDR3 runs to 12 residues. CDR3 sequence reads: CASSFSYLEQYF.

The chain carries TRBV20-1 and TRBJ2-1; TCRdb reports TRBD2, a call that lacks DNA to check it against. Per germline, CDR1 DFQATT and CDR2 SNEGSKA (reference sequence). This CDR3 spans 14 amino acids. The CDR3 spells CSAPTSGGEYEQFF.

V usage is TRBV12-3 or TRBV12-4 and J usage is TRBJ2-3; TCRdb calls TRBD2, which cannot be checked without DNA. This CDR3 has 16 amino acids. The CDR3 sequence: CASSSASGVSTDTQYF.

The CDR3 here is CASSLGGGYGYTF. The genes are TRBV7-9 and TRBJ1-2; as DNA is missing, the TRBD1 call by TCRdb cannot be tested. This CDR3 has 13 amino acids. CDR1 and CDR2 (germline): SEHNR, FQNEAQ (reference sequence).

The chain carries TRBV23-1 and TRBJ2-2; TCRdb picks TRBD1, but there is no DNA to check that call. TRBV23-1 is assigned to the ORF class and has an uncertain function. The length of the CDR3 is 20 residues. The CDR3 protein is CASNLDRGVASMANTGELFF.

The chain recombines TRBV28 with TRBJ2-1. Germline lookup yields CDR1 MDHEN and CDR2 SYDVKM. This CDR3 spans 12 amino acids. The CDR3 sequence is CASSYPNSEQFF.

The chain couples TRBV15 to TRBJ2-1; there is no DNA to check the TCRdb D call of TRBD2. This CDR3 region has 17 residues. Germline lookup yields CDR1 LNHNV and CDR2 YYDKDF (reference sequence). The CDR3: CATSRELLAQGYNEQFF.

The chain has TRBV28 and TRBJ2-7; TCRdb names TRBD2, which stays unverified in the absence of DNA. Germline assignment: CDR1 MDHEN and CDR2 SYDVKM. The CDR3 runs to 14 residues. The chain's CDR3 is CASTGTTIFYEQYF. Supplemented by reference TRBV28 and TRBJ2-7, the full variable domain reads DVKVTQSSRYLVKRTGEKVFLECVQDMDHENMFWYRQDPGLGLRLIYFSYDVKMKEKGDIPEGYSVSREKKERFSLILESASTNQTSMYLCASTGTTIFYEQYFGPGTRLTVT.

J is TRBJ1-6 and V is TRBV5-1. This CDR3 has 13 residues. Looked up from germline, CDR1 is SGHRS and CDR2 is YFSETQ. CDR3 amino acids: CASSLEWNSPLHF.

The genes are TRBV20-1 and TRBJ2-1. Germline V gene data show CDR1 as DFQATT and CDR2 as SNEGSKA (reference sequence). There are 14 residues in the CDR3. CDR3 amino acids: CSARGQEFHNEQFF.

The V and J genes are TRBV28 and TRBJ2-7; as DNA is missing, the TRBD2 call by TCRdb cannot be tested. Germline V gene data show CDR1 as MDHEN and CDR2 as SYDVKM. The CDR3 sequence is 15 residues long. The CDR3 loop reads CASSPGLAGTTEQYF.

V is TRBV28 and J is TRBJ1-2; TCRdb outputs TRBD1, but without DNA this stays unchecked. Germline CDR1 reads MDHEN; CDR2 reads SYDVKM. There are 14 residues in the CDR3. CDR3 sequence: CASSRSGTGHGYTF.

This chain links TRBV6-6 with TRBJ2-2; checking the TCRdb D call of TRBD1 is not possible without DNA. The CDR3 length is 13 residues. The germline CDR1 and CDR2 sequences are MNHNY and SVGAGI (reference sequence). This CDR3 reads CASGQGATGELFF.

The chain recombines TRBV29-1 with TRBJ2-3; TCRdb outputs TRBD1, but without DNA this stays unchecked. CDR3 size: 15 residues. CDR1 and CDR2 (germline): SQVTM, ANQGSEA. CDR3 sequence: CSVEGQAGPRDTQYF.

J is TRBJ2-3 and V is TRBV29-1. The CDR3 spans 12 residues. Germline CDR1 is SQVTM and CDR2 is ANQGSEA. CDR3 region: CSVVRQTDTQYF.

This rearrangement joins TRBV20-1 to TRBJ1-2. Germline lookup yields CDR1 DFQATT and CDR2 SNEGSKA (reference sequence). CDR3 length: 12 residues. The CDR3 loop reads CSARVLDYGYTF.

This rearrangement joins TRBV9 to TRBJ1-5. CDR3 length: 17 residues. Per the germline V gene, CDR1 is SGDLS and CDR2 is YYNGEE. CDR3 protein: CASSLNPDEGYNQPQHF.